A single sample gave rise to the 7 T cell receptor beta chains below, sequenced in a study of cytomegalovirus exposure and HLA in healthy donors. Profiling relied on immunoSEQ multiplex PCR, and the TCRdb table lists in-frame clones only, not all of them. The sample gives approximately 140,000 clones, roughly nine tenths of which show up once; nearly 3% is in the top ten. Sequenced material: PBMCs. These receptors were obtained from a man younger than 35 in good health and CMV-seronegative.

The rearrangement links TRBV18 to TRBJ2-2; 7 bases align to TRBD1. The CDR3 extends over 15 amino acids. The V gene's germline CDR1 is KGHSH and CDR2 LQKENI. V trimming: 5 bases; J trimming: 0 bases; junction bases outside the gene matches: 3. The CDR3 sequence: CASSRDRSNTGELFF. DNA for the CDR3: TGTGCCAGCTCAAGGGACAGATCGAACACCGGGGAGCTGTTTTTT.

The chain links TRBV19 to TRBJ2-2; 9 bases are shared with TRBD2. This CDR3 region has 16 residues. The germline V gene has CDR1 LNHDA and CDR2 SQIVND (reference sequence). V lost 4 bases, J lost 1 base, and 4 bases stayed unmatched. This CDR3 is CASSRLADLNTGELFF. CDR3 nucleotide sequence: TGTGCCAGTAGTAGACTAGCGGATCTGAACACCGGGGAGCTGTTTTTT.

The chain is built from TRBV14 and TRBJ2-7, with 8 bases aligning to TRBD1. Germline V gene sequence: CDR1 SGHDN, CDR2 FVKESK. The CDR3 is made up of 15 amino acids. The V gene end was trimmed by 4 bases and the J gene end by 5 bases; junction bases not matched to a gene: 10. The DNA of the CDR3 is TGTGCCAGCAGCCTCCTGACAGGGGCGCGCCACGAGCAGTACTTC. Its translation: CASSLLTGARHEQYF.

CDR3 region: CASSVMTGTVSGNTIYF. CDR3 coding DNA: TGTGCCAGCAGCGTGATGACAGGGACGGTCTCTGGAAACACCATATATTTT. The V and J genes are TRBV9 and TRBJ1-3; 7 bases match TRBD1. CDR1 and CDR2 from the germline V gene are SGDLS and YYNGEE. This CDR3 has 17 amino acids. J gave up 0 bases and V 2 bases, and 8 bases lay outside the gene matches.

The rearrangement uses TRBV2 and TRBJ2-3; 7 bases are shared with TRBD1. The CDR3 runs 13 residues. Unmatched junction bases numbered 6, after V lost 10 bases and J lost 2 bases. Germline V lookup: CDR1 SNHLY, CDR2 FYNNEI. The CDR3 region has the DNA TGTGCCAAAGACAGGGAAGACACAGATACGCAGTATTTT. It translates to CAKDREDTDTQYF.

This chain links TRBV11-2 with TRBJ2-5, with TRBD1 matching over 8 bases. The CDR3 totals 18 residues. V dropped 5 bases and J dropped 2; count of bases not matched to a gene: 16. Germline V CDR1 and CDR2: SGHAT, FQNNGV. As DNA, the CDR3 is TGTGCCAGCAGCGCGCCTCGACAGGGGTCCCACCTTCAAGAGACCCAGTACTTC. It encodes CASSAPRQGSHLQETQYF. The full variable domain, rest sourced from reference TRBV11-2 and TRBJ2-5, is EAGVAQSPRYKIIEKRQSVAFWCNPISGHATLYWYQQILGQGPKLLIQFQNNGVVDDSQLPKDRFSAERLKGVDSTLKIQPAKLEDSAVYLCASSAPRQGSHLQETQYFGPGTRLLVL.

The chain joins TRBV7-2 to TRBJ1-2; the match to TRBD1 covers 8 bases. Germline assignment: CDR1 SGHTA and CDR2 FQGNSA. After removal of 0 bases from V and 5 bases from J, the junction contained 5 bases not matched to a gene. This CDR3 comprises 15 residues. The CDR3 bases are TGTGCCAGCAGCTTAGCCCTGGGACAGGCATATGGCTACACCTTC. It is translated as CASSLALGQAYGYTF.